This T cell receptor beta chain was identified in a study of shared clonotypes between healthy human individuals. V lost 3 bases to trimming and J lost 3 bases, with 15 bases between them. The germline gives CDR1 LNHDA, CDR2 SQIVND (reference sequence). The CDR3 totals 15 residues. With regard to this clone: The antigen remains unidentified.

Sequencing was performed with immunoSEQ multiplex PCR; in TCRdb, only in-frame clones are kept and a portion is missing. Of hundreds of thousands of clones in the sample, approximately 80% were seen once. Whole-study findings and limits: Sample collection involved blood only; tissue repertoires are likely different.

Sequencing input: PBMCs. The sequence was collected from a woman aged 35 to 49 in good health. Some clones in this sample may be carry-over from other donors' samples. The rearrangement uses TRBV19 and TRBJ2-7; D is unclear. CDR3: CASSINGGMGYEQYF. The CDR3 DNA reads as TGTGCCAGTAGTATCAATGGTGGAATGGGCTACGAGCAGTACTTC.